These 21 T cell receptor beta chains were all obtained from the same sample, sequenced in a study of CD8 T cells in Susac syndrome. cDNA came from 0.5 to 1 ug RNA primed by random hexamers. TCRdb re-analysed the immunoSEQ multiplex PCR reads in MiXCR, keeping a single row per CDR3 protein. The sample includes tens of thousands of distinct CDR3 sequences, about 96% of them seen just once. Material for sequencing was CD8+ T cells from PBMCs. The receptors here all came from a human donor with Susac syndrome.

This sequence joins TRBV30 and TRBJ2-7; no clear D gene. CDR3 size: 13 residues. Germline V lookup: CDR1 GTSNPN, CDR2 SVGIG (reference sequence). The V gene lost 0 bases and the J gene lost 0 bases, with 6 bases spanning the gap. The CDR3 coding sequence is TGTGCCTGGAGTGTACTGAGCTCCTACGAGCAGTACTTC. This sequence encodes CAWSVLSSYEQYF. Together with reference TRBV30 and TRBJ2-7, the CDR3 gives the full variable domain: SQTIHQWPATLVQPVGSPLSLECTVEGTSNPNLYWYRQAAGRGLQLLFYSVGIGQISSEVPQNLSASRPQDRQFILSSKKLLLSDSGFYLCAWSVLSSYEQYFGPGTRLTVT.

The CDR3 here is CASSDGAANEKLFF. As DNA, the CDR3 is TGTGCCAGCAGCGACGGGGCGGCTAATGAAAAACTGTTTTTT. The chain employs TRBV6-6 and TRBJ1-4, with D perhaps matching TRBD1 (5 bases). The V end lost 6 bases, the J end lost 3 bases, and 11 bases lay between the germline ends. There are 14 residues in the CDR3. The germline gives CDR1 MNHNY, CDR2 SVGAGI (reference sequence).

The V gene is TRBV12-3 or TRBV12-4, the J gene TRBJ2-1; no definite D call. CDR3 length: 11 amino acids. Trimming took 5 bases from V and 8 from J, leaving 7 bases between them. The CDR3 loop reads CASSIADEQFF. CDR3 DNA sequence: TGTGCCAGCAGTATTGCCGATGAGCAGTTCTTC.

The chain is built from TRBV5-1 and TRBJ2-3, with 7 bases fitting TRBD1. V shed 1 base and J 1 base; nucleotides not matched to a gene: 3. This CDR3 comprises 15 residues. Germline V gives CDR1 SGHRS, CDR2 YFSETQ. The CDR3 region has the DNA TGCGCCAGCAGCTTGAGGGGACAGCGCACAGATACGCAGTATTTT. Translation gives CASSLRGQRTDTQYF.

This chain connects TRBV2 to TRBJ2-7; D is undetermined. The CDR3 consists of 13 residues. Germline loops: CDR1 SNHLY, CDR2 FYNNEI. V was cut by 4 bases and J by 3 bases, with 10 bases left in between. The CDR3 DNA reads as TGTGCCAGCAGTGCAGGACGCCACTACGAGCAGTACTTC. Its protein is CASSAGRHYEQYF. Full variable domain (rest looked up from reference TRBV2 and TRBJ2-7): EPEVTQTPSHQVTQMGQEVILRCVPISNHLYFYWYRQILGQKVEFLVSFYNNEISEKSEIFDDQFSVERPDGSNFTLKIRSTKLEDSAMYFCASSAGRHYEQYFGPGTRLTVT.

The gene calls are TRBV20-1 and TRBJ1-1, with a possible D match to TRBD1 (5 bases). Per the germline V gene, CDR1 is DFQATT and CDR2 is SNEGSKA (reference sequence). Trimming pared 8 bases from V and 1 base from J, leaving 11 bases between. This CDR3 comprises 12 residues. The CDR3 is CSRRGANTEAFF. CDR3 DNA: TGCAGTAGAAGGGGAGCGAACACTGAAGCTTTCTTT.

This rearrangement joins TRBV25-1 to TRBJ2-7, with D possibly matching TRBD1 (5 bases). The germline V gene has CDR1 MGHDK and CDR2 SYGVNS. The CDR3 has 13 residues. Trimming took off 6 bases at V and 5 bases at J, with 14 bases between the two ends. The CDR3 region is CASRGRDTHEQYF. Here the CDR3 DNA reads TGTGCCAGCAGGGGCAGGGATACCCACGAGCAGTACTTC.

The V and J genes are TRBV7-3 and TRBJ2-3; TRBD1 matches 7 bases. From germline, CDR1 is SGHTA and CDR2 FQGTGA. After removal of 5 bases from V and 1 base from J, the junction contained 9 bases not matched to a gene. The CDR3 is 16 amino acids. Written as DNA, the CDR3 is TGTGCCAGCAGCCCCAGGGGGATGAGCGGCACAGATACGCAGTATTTT. Translated, it gives CASSPRGMSGTDTQYF.

V and J are TRBV11-2 and TRBJ2-1, with 16 bases identical to TRBD2. Trimming took 6 bases from V and 1 from J; bases not matched to a gene: 3. In germline, CDR1 is SGHAT, CDR2 FQNNGV. This CDR3 contains 17 residues. CDR3 nucleotide sequence: TGTGCCAGCAGGGGACTAGCGGGGGGGCGGTCCTACAATGAGCAGTTCTTC. Translating it yields CASRGLAGGRSYNEQFF.

This rearrangement joins TRBV27 to TRBJ2-7, with D unclear. The CDR3 length is 13 residues. Germline CDR1 and CDR2: MNHEY and SMNVEV (reference sequence). V lost 5 bases and J 4 bases, leaving 12 bases between the germline ends. CDR3 sequence (DNA): TGTGCCAGCAGTCCCGTGTCCCCATACGAGCAGTACTTC. This codes for CASSPVSPYEQYF.

This clonotype has just a few counts. The chain uses TRBV7-9 and TRBJ2-7, with TRBD1 matching over 7 bases. The germline gives CDR1 SEHNR, CDR2 FQNEAQ (reference sequence). The CDR3 has 13 amino acids. The ends lost 2 bases at V and 7 bases at J; junction bases unmatched: 5. CDR3 amino acids: CASSLLDRKEQYF. In DNA form, the CDR3 reads TGTGCCAGCAGCTTACTGGACAGGAAAGAGCAGTACTTC.

This rearrangement joins TRBV7-9 to TRBJ1-1; D remains ambiguous. CDR1 is SEHNR and CDR2 is FQNEAQ in the germline V gene (reference sequence). This CDR3 is built from 15 residues. V lost 1 base to trimming and J lost 6 bases, with 15 bases between them. Here the CDR3 DNA reads TGTGCCAGCAGCTTAGATATTCGGAACAGCCCTGAAGCTTTCTTT. This encodes CASSLDIRNSPEAFF.

J is TRBJ1-2 and V is TRBV24-1; D unresolved. CDR3 size: 11 residues. Germline V gene sequence: CDR1 KGHDR, CDR2 SFDVKD. V was cut by 5 bases and J by 7 bases, with 7 bases left in between. The CDR3: CATSAAGGYTF. The CDR3 DNA reads TGTGCCACCAGTGCTGCGGGTGGCTACACCTTC.

V usage is TRBV27 and J usage is TRBJ2-3; 9 positions agree with TRBD2. Germline V gene data show CDR1 as MNHEY and CDR2 as SMNVEV (reference sequence). This CDR3 comprises 16 residues. V trimming: 2 bases; J trimming: 1 base; junction bases outside the gene matches: 4. The CDR3 reads CASSLRRLAGTDTQYF. CDR3 sequence (DNA): TGTGCCAGCAGTTTAAGACGACTAGCGGGCACAGATACGCAGTATTTT.

The DNA for the CDR3 is TGTGCCAGCAGCTTAGCGGGGAGGGTTGAAGCTTTCTTT. Its translation is CASSLAGRVEAFF. The V gene is TRBV7-9, the J gene TRBJ1-1; D is uncertain. This CDR3 spans 13 amino acids. CDR1 and CDR2 (germline): SEHNR, FQNEAQ (reference sequence). V shed 0 bases and J shed 7 bases, with 9 bases lying between them.

The chain recombines TRBV9 with TRBJ2-6, with D perhaps matching TRBD1 (6 bases). Per the germline V gene, CDR1 is SGDLS and CDR2 is YYNGEE. The V and J ends lost 3 bases and 4 bases respectively, with 11 bases between them. There are 15 residues in the CDR3. The CDR3 loop reads CASSATGSGANVLTF. The CDR3 region has the DNA TGTGCCAGCAGCGCAACAGGGTCCGGGGCCAACGTCCTGACTTTC.

V gene TRBV5-6 combines with J gene TRBJ1-5; perhaps TRBD1 as D (5 bases). V was cut by 1 base and J by 3 bases, with 17 bases left in between. The CDR3 sequence is 17 residues long. Germline-derived CDR1 and CDR2 are SGHDT and YYEEEE. As DNA, the CDR3 is TGTGCCAGCAGCTTGTACCGGGGCTCAACTTTCAATCAGCCCCAGCATTTT. Translation gives CASSLYRGSTFNQPQHF.

The chain uses TRBV30 and TRBJ1-2, with 7 nucleotides matching TRBD1. Germline CDR1 and CDR2: GTSNPN and SVGIG (reference sequence). The CDR3 spans 15 residues. After removal of 0 bases from V and 2 bases from J, the junction contained 6 bases not matched to a gene. The CDR3 nucleotides are TGTGCCTGGAGTGTGGAGGGGGCTCCAAACTATGGCTACACCTTC. Translating it yields CAWSVEGAPNYGYTF.

This sequence joins TRBV27 and TRBJ1-5, with D unclear. The V end was cut by 6 bases, the J end by 1 base, with 13 bases between. The CDR3 is 15 amino acids. In germline, CDR1 is MNHEY, CDR2 SMNVEV (reference sequence). Here the CDR3 DNA reads TGTGCCAGCAGCTCCGACCGGGAGAGCAATCAGCCCCAGCATTTT. Encoded protein: CASSSDRESNQPQHF.

The chain combines TRBV6-5 with TRBJ2-5; 12 nucleotides align to TRBD2. The CDR3 totals 15 residues. Germline CDR1 is MNHEY and CDR2 is SVGAGI. The trim removed 6 bases at V and 0 bases at J, leaving 2 bases unmatched. CDR3 loop: CASSLAGGYQETQYF. The CDR3 nucleotides are TGTGCCAGCAGCCTAGCGGGGGGGTACCAAGAGACCCAGTACTTC.

This chain links TRBV20-1 with TRBJ2-3; D is perhaps TRBD2 (6 bases). There are 17 residues in the CDR3. CDR1 and CDR2 (germline): DFQATT, SNEGSKA (reference sequence). The V and J ends lost 3 bases and 1 base respectively, with 20 bases between them. The CDR3 here is CSASLLASSSRTDTQYF. The DNA for the CDR3 is TGCAGTGCTAGTCTACTAGCTAGCTCGTCACGCACAGATACGCAGTATTTT.